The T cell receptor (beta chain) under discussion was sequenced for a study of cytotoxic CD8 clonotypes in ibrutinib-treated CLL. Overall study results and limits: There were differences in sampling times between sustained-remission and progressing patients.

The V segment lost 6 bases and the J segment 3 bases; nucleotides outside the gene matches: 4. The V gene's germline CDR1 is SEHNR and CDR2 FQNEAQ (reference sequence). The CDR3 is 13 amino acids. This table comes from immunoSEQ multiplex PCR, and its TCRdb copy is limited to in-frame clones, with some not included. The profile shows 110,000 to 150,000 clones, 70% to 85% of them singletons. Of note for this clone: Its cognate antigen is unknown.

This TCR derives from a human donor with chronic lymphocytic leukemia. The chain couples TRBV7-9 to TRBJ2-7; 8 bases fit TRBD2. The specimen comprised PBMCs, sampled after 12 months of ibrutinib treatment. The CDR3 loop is CASRDGRGYEQYF. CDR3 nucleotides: TGTGCCAGCAGAGACGGGAGGGGCTACGAGCAGTACTTC.